The entry below gives a single T cell receptor beta chain sequence along with its context. The antigen is not known. This sample was taken from a study of post-analysis software for immune sequencing data. Regarding the study as a whole: With TRBV5-6, TRBV5-1 and TRBV20-1 included, about five TRBV segments were more frequent in patients than in controls. Normalized Chao1 diversity in multiple sclerosis patients fell significantly below that of controls.

Trimming cost V 5 bases and J 3 bases; bases outside gene matches: 16. The CDR3 is 17 amino acids. Prepared TCR beta cDNA libraries contained unique molecular identifiers. Approximately 500,000 cDNA molecules were recovered from an input of about 1 to 10 million T cells. TCRdb recomputed calls from the PCR reads with MiXCR, one row per CDR3 protein. The sample has 820,000 or so distinct CDR3 sequences; roughly 50% are singletons. This clonotype originated in a girl between 10 and 17 years old with multiple sclerosis. The V gene is TRBV12-3 or TRBV12-4, the J gene TRBJ2-7, with TRBD1 matching 7 bases. Sequencing was done on a sample of blood. CDR3 DNA: TGTGCCAGCAGTAACGCCCGCGGACAGGCGCCGTGCTACGAGCAGTACTTC. Amino acids: CASSNARGQAPCYEQYF.